This T cell receptor (beta chain) was recorded in a study of cytomegalovirus exposure and HLA in healthy donors. Study as a whole: From 190 million or so T cells, an earlier analysis saw approximately 110 million unique TCR beta sequences. Findings and caveats of the study: Common viral pathogens were later found to be apparently linked to several of the most significant clusters.

Losses at the gene ends were 4 bases for V and 2 bases for J; bases not matched to a gene: 8. Germline V gives CDR1 SGHRS, CDR2 YFSETQ. There are 16 residues in the CDR3. The PCR made use of 60 Vbeta and 13 Jbeta primers. Profiling relied on immunoSEQ multiplex PCR, and the TCRdb table lists in-frame clones only, not all of them. This sample has around 140,000 clones, with 65% to 80% found just once. On this clone: Its specificity is not known.

This clonotype was obtained from a man younger than 40 in good health and CMV-seronegative. Sequencing was performed on PBMCs. The chain has TRBV5-1 and TRBJ2-5; 10 bases are shared with TRBD1. This CDR3 reads CASSGGTGAGQETQYF. CDR3 DNA sequence: TGCGCCAGCAGCGGCGGGACAGGGGCAGGACAAGAGACCCAGTACTTC.